This T cell receptor (beta chain) was identified during a study of cytomegalovirus exposure and HLA in healthy donors. Germline CDR1 MGHRA, CDR2 YSYEKL. CDR3 length: 12 residues. The V and J ends lost 4 bases and 6 bases respectively, with 6 bases between them. The table came from immunoSEQ multiplex PCR; TCRdb's copy has only in-frame clones and leaves some out. The sample has some 170,000 clones; around nine tenths are singletons. The receptor was isolated from a man under 40 in good health and CMV-seropositive. The V call is TRBV4-1, the J call TRBJ2-2; D ambiguous. Sequenced: PBMCs. For the CDR3, the DNA is TGCGCCAGCAGCCCGCTCCCCGGGGAGCTGTTTTTT. Protein product: CASSPLPGELFF.